A selection of T cell receptor beta chains follows, all from one sample in a study of blood T cell repertoires in COVID-19. Measured with immunoSEQ multiplex PCR; TCRdb has only the in-frame clones, and not every one. The table records about 300,000 clones, more than 70% of them present only once. Material: peripheral blood. Source of these receptors: a man aged 18 to 30 who had recovered from COVID-19. The CDR3 runs from the conserved cysteine through the conserved F or W. Fields, in order: J gene, V gene, CDR3 protein.

j_call: TRBJ1-2
v_call: TRBV4-1
cdr3_aa: CASSQFQAGMVNYGYTF

j_call: TRBJ2-1
v_call: TRBV19
cdr3_aa: CASSQLSYNEQFF

j_call: TRBJ1-3
v_call: TRBV7-8
cdr3_aa: CASSSDRANTIYF

j_call: TRBJ2-6
v_call: TRBV11-1
cdr3_aa: CASSWDRAGANVLTF

j_call: TRBJ2-7
v_call: TRBV28
cdr3_aa: CASSPPGGTNYEQYF

j_call: TRBJ2-1
v_call: TRBV19
cdr3_aa: CASTTQGVFNVYEQFF

j_call: TRBJ2-1
v_call: TRBV27
cdr3_aa: CASSSLAGLKDEQFF

j_call: TRBJ2-7
v_call: TRBV6-1
cdr3_aa: CASSSGTGPYEQYF

j_call: TRBJ1-1
v_call: TRBV4-1
cdr3_aa: CASSQEPRGIGNTEAFF

j_call: TRBJ2-3
v_call: TRBV5-1
cdr3_aa: CASSLDVRGVNTQYF

j_call: TRBJ2-1
v_call: TRBV25-1
cdr3_aa: CASSEARLAGDRNEQFF

j_call: TRBJ2-7
v_call: TRBV6-5
cdr3_aa: CAAWGTGDEQYF

j_call: TRBJ2-5
v_call: TRBV5-1
cdr3_aa: CASSFGEETQYF

j_call: TRBJ2-1
v_call: TRBV5-1
cdr3_aa: CASRSTGTSLSEQFF

j_call: TRBJ2-1
v_call: TRBV7-9
cdr3_aa: CASSFKGLDNEQFF

j_call: TRBJ2-7
v_call: TRBV3-1/TRBV3-2
cdr3_aa: CASSVRGAYEQYF

j_call: TRBJ2-7
v_call: TRBV5-1
cdr3_aa: CASSLTKGLAGGSYEQYF

j_call: TRBJ2-7
v_call: TRBV6-1
cdr3_aa: CASSERGTGPLGEQYF

j_call: TRBJ2-5
v_call: TRBV18
cdr3_aa: CASSLLAQETQYF

j_call: TRBJ2-7
v_call: TRBV21-1
cdr3_aa: CASTTRRSLAGGKEQYF

j_call: TRBJ2-2
v_call: TRBV7-2
cdr3_aa: CASSLTGGTGELFF

j_call: TRBJ1-1
v_call: TRBV5-5
cdr3_aa: CASSLLGDRGNTEAFF

j_call: TRBJ1-2
v_call: TRBV12-5
cdr3_aa: CASGLAENSRDYGYTF

j_call: TRBJ2-7
v_call: TRBV4-2
cdr3_aa: CASSPYASGEYEQYF

j_call: TRBJ1-1
v_call: TRBV7-8
cdr3_aa: CASSLHMNTEAFF

j_call: TRBJ2-5
v_call: TRBV3-1/TRBV3-2
cdr3_aa: CASSSGTSGLETQYF

j_call: TRBJ1-5
v_call: TRBV10-3
cdr3_aa: CATQQGLERNQPQHF

j_call: TRBJ1-6
v_call: TRBV4-1
cdr3_aa: CASSHIDSLGRLNSPLHF

j_call: TRBJ1-1
v_call: TRBV3-1/TRBV3-2
cdr3_aa: CASSPGHPNTEAFF

j_call: TRBJ1-4
v_call: TRBV7-9
cdr3_aa: CASSLEGTGEKLFF

j_call: TRBJ1-1
v_call: TRBV29-1
cdr3_aa: CSVQAGPDGNTEAFF

j_call: TRBJ2-7
v_call: TRBV5-6
cdr3_aa: CASSLGRTSGSSYEQYF

j_call: TRBJ2-7
v_call: TRBV6-2/TRBV6-3
cdr3_aa: CASSWDRGLTFSYEQYF